Below, one T cell receptor (delta chain) is given with its context. Only a few counts were recorded for this clone. Its antigen is unknown. This probably arose from a read error, given a far larger clone one base away. This entry belongs to a study of DNA immune sequencing with unique molecular identifiers (dated by TCRdb to 2018 to 2020). A note on the overall study: Using immunomagnetic cell separation, gammadelta T cells were enriched from buffy coats, and the genomic DNA of these cells was sequenced. An ultrasensitive DNA-based TRD repertoire sequencing method using PCR-introduced unique molecular identifiers was developed and validated in the study. To compare enriched with non-enriched material, roughly 0.1 ug of enriched gammadelta T-cell DNA and 0.75 to 1 ug of non-enriched PBMC DNA were sequenced. All donors were healthy individuals, and roughly eleven of the donors were profiled using sorted gammadelta T cells from peripheral blood. The method was validated on synthetic reference molecules and on blood samples from healthy individuals. Fluorescence-activated cell sorting was used to enrich gammadelta T cells from PBMC of over eight healthy individuals.

Overall study outcomes, separate from this receptor: The primer-based approach is unable to detect novel TRD sequences that the primers do not target. Healthy donors differed in TRD repertoire diversity, and several donors were highly oligoclonal, meaning the top 5 clonotypes made up more than half of productive molecules.

Preparation of the library involved multiplex PCR. Genomic DNA was amplified with a 32-plex assay using primers for all 8 TRDV and 4 TRDJ genes covering the CDR3. A 12-nucleotide UMI was introduced during 3 to 4 barcoding PCR cycles, after which a second PCR was performed with Illumina adapter primers. Libraries were purified with AMPure XP beads and quality-checked on a Fragment Analyzer with the HS NGS Fragment kit. The sequencing was run with an Illumina MiniSeq mid-output kit, including approximately 19% PhiX, and 150 cycles of paired-end reads. The paper's processing steps were these. MIGEC version 1.2.9 was used to process reads, grouping reads by UMI and building error-corrected consensus sequences. Post-processing used modified VDJtools version 1.2.1 scripts and the tcR R package. Clone calls in TCRdb were regenerated from the public reads with CATT, after which identical DNA sequences shared one row. These V and J calls originate from TCRdb's pipeline instead of the authors' own analysis. This sample is represented by 2,000 to 2,500 delta-chain clones; roughly a fifth of them were singletons. The ten largest make up around a third of the sample.

Material for sequencing was gamma-delta T cells from PBMCs. This sequence was found in a human donor in good health.

In nucleotide form, the sequence is TGTGCCTGTGACTCCCTGTGGGCCGTGTACACCGATAAACTCATCTTT. It encodes CACDSLWAVYTDKLIF. The chain uses TRDV2 and TRDJ1; the D gene cannot be named for sure. The junction shows trimming of 3 bases on V and 0 bases on J, plus 16 bases between the germline ends. From the cysteine through the phenylalanine, the CDR3 covers 16 amino acids. The retained sequence is limited to the CDR3, 48 bases, with the frame set at the first base. CDR1 and CDR2 are drawn from the germline V gene: GEAIGNYY, EKD.